The T cell receptor (beta chain) described here comes from a study of blood T cell repertoires in COVID-19. For the study at large: Sample material is recorded as cDNA or gDNA derived from T cells, B-cell-depleted T cells, or PBMCs.

CDR1 is SNHLY, CDR2 FYNNEI, per germline. The CDR3 loop spans 15 amino acids. V lost 2 bases, J lost 4 bases, and 14 bases lay in between. The method was immunoSEQ multiplex PCR; TCRdb's version includes in-frame clones alone and lacks a portion of them. The profile shows about 15,000 clones, roughly 91% of them singletons. The clonotype comes from a woman in her 70s in a cohort sampled during active or convalescent COVID-19. Source material: peripheral blood. The V call is TRBV2, the J call TRBJ1-1; D is possibly TRBD1 (6 bases). The DNA for the CDR3 is TGTGCCAGCAGTGAAAGGGGCAGGGGTCGCACTGAAGCTTTCTTT. Its protein product is CASSERGRGRTEAFF.